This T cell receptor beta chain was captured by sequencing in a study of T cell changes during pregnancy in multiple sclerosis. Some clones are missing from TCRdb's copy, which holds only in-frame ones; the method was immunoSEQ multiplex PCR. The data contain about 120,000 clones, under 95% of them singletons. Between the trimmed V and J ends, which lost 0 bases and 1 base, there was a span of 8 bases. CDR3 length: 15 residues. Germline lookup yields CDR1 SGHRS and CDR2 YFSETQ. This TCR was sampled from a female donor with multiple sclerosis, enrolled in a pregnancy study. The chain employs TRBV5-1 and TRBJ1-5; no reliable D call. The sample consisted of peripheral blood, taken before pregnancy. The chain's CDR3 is CASSLGQSSNQPQHF. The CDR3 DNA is TGCGCCAGCAGCTTGGGGCAGTCAAGCAATCAGCCCCAGCATTTT.